The present TCR beta chain was sequenced within a study of response to subunit inactivated influenza vaccine. TCRdb re-analysed the RT-PCR reads in MiXCR, keeping a single row per CDR3 protein. The sample shows about 170,000 distinct CDR3 sequences, more than 10% of them seen only once. CDR1 is SGHAT, CDR2 FQNNGV, per germline. Between the trimmed V and J ends, which lost 1 base and 3 bases, there was a span of 10 bases. This CDR3 region has 15 residues. These sequences were also reported in another study, on T cells expressing NK-cell markers. That work states: Scientists made TCR beta cDNA using 5'RACE template switching with UMIs. It was from sorted CD3+CD56+NKG2C+, CD3+CD56+NKG2C- and CD3+CD56-NKG2C+ T cells that TCR beta repertoires came. NKG2C+ dominant clonotypes from a handful of donors made up roughly 1.0-7.5% of CD8+ T cells. The same clonotypes also predominated in the CD3+CD56-NKG2C+ fraction of several donors.

Sequenced here: CD8+ T cells sorted from PBMCs, sampled approximately 12 days after vaccination. The sequence was collected from a man aged 45 to 65 who received an inactivated influenza vaccine. The chain carries TRBV11-2 and TRBJ2-1; D gene uncertain. CDR3 protein: CASSLGSSYYNEQFF. The DNA of the CDR3 is TGTGCCAGCAGCTTAGGGTCTAGTTACTACAATGAGCAGTTCTTC.